This TCR beta chain was retrieved from a study of control samples from healthy donors and cancer patients. The germline CDR1 and CDR2 sequences are MNHEY and SVGAGI. The germline V and J ends were trimmed by 2 bases and 10 bases, with 18 bases remaining between them. This CDR3 comprises 16 residues. Sequenced by immunoSEQ multiplex PCR; TCRdb stores in-frame clones only, minus some. The sample shows about 100,000 clones, roughly 87% of them seen only once. This TCR was sampled from a woman in her 50s in good health. The sample consisted of blood. The rearrangement joins TRBV6-5 to TRBJ1-6, with D maybe TRBD1 (6 bases). CDR3 bases: TGTGCCAGCAGTTACGACGATCTAGGCAGGGGCTCACCCCTCCACTTT. Translated, it gives CASSYDDLGRGSPLHF.